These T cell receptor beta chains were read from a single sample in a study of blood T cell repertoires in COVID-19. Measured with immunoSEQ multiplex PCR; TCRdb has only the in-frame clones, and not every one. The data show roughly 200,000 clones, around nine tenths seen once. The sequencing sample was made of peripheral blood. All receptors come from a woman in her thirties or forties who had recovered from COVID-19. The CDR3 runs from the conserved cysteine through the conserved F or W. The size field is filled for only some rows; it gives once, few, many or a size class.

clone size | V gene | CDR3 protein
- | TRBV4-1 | CASSLAELQETQYF
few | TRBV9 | CASSVGGTPYGYTF
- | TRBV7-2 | CASSQGGTDTQYF
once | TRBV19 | CASSSNTGTGYNEQYF
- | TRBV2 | CASSYSMEAFF
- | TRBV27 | CASSFTGPNQPQHF
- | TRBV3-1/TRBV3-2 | CASSRRTGTTNEKLFF
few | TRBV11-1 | CASSPPTSGYNEQFF
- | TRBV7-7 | CASSPGGVNEQFF
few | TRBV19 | CASSPVGDRAGNTIYF
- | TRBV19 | CARRGGDSQAFF
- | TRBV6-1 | CASSEDAGGTTDTQYF
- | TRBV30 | CAWSGLAGDVYNEQFF
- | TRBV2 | CASSEASGADGAF
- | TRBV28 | CASSSRDRQYF
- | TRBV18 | CASSPAERTQNIQYF
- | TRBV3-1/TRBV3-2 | CASTTQGNEQFF
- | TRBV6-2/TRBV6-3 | CASSSGLAGSRGSYNEQFF
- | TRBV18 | CASSLDSHLGGNTIYF
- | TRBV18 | CASSPLRDSNEKLFF
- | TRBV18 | CASSPRDTQYF
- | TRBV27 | CASSLLLANAEAFF
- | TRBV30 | CAWNSGGETQYF
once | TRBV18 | CASSTARYNEQFF
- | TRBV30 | CAWSSQGDTEAFF
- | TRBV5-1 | CASRTSAIASTDTQYF
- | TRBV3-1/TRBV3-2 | CASATGGDSPLHF
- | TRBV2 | CASKGGTAGYYEQYF
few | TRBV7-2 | CASSWGPDTSGELFF